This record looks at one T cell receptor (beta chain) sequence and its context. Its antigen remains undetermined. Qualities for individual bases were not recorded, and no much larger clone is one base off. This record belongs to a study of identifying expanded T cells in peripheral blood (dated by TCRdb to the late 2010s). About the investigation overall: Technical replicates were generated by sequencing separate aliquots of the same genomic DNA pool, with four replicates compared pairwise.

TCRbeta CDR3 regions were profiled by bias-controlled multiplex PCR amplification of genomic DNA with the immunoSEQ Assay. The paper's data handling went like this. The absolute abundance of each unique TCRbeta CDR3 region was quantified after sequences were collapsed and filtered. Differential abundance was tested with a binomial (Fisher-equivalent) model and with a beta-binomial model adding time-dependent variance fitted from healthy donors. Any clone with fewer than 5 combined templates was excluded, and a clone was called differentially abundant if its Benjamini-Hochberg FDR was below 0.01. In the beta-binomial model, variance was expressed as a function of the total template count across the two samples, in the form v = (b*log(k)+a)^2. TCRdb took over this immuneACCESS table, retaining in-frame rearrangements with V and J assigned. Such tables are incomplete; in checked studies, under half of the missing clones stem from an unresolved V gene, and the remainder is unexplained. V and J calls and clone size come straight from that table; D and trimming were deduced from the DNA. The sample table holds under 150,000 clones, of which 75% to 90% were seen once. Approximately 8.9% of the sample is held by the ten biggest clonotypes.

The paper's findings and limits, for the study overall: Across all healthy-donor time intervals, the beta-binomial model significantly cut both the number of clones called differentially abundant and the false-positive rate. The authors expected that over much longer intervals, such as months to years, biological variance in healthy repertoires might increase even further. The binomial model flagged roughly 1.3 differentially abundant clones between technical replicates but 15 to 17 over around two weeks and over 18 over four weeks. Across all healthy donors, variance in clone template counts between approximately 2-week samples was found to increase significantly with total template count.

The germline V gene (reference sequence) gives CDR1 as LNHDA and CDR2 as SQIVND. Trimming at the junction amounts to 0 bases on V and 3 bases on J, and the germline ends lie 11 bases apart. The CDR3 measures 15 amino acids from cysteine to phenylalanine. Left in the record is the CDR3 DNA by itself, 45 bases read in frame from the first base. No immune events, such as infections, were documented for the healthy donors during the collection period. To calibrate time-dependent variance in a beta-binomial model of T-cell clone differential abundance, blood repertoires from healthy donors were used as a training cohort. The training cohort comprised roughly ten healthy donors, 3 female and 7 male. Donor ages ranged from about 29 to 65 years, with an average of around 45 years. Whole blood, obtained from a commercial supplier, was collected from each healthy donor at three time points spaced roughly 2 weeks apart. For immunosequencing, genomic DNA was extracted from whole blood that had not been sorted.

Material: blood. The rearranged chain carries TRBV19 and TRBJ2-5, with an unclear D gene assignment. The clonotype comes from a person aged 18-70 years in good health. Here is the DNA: TGTGCCAGTAGTATAGATGCCGGCAGGAAAGAGACCCAGTACTTC. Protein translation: CASSIDAGRKETQYF.